This T cell receptor (beta chain) appears in the sequencing data of a study of human CD8 memory T cell subsets. TCR beta libraries were made by UMI-labeled 5' RACE. Following a re-call of the 5' RACE reads, TCRdb has one entry per CDR3 protein and lacks DNA. In total, the table holds about 17,000 distinct CDR3 sequences. Study results and caveats: For stem-like memory and precursor exhausted T cells, diversity was similarly high, which was not true of effector memory cells. Chao1 estimates suggested stem-like memory T cells exceeded precursor exhausted T cells in diversity.

The CDR3 spans 12 residues. In germline, CDR1 is SGHAT, CDR2 FQNNGV. In the case of this clonotype: Its specificity is not known.

Negative magnetic selection enriched total CD8+ T cells. The authors obtained RNA from duplicate vials, each holding around 160,000 sorted CD8+ T cells, for every subset. The sequencing sample was made of CD8+ stem-like memory T cells (TSCM and TCM) sorted from PBMCs. The subset was: stem-like memory CD8 T cells (TSTEM), CCR7+ PD-1- TIGIT-. V and J are TRBV11-2 and TRBJ2-1; with no DNA, the TCRdb D assignment of TRBD2 cannot be verified. The receptor's source is a human donor in good health. This chain's CDR3 is CASAARRDEQFF.